Listed here are 15 T cell receptor beta chains from one sample, sequenced in a study of T cell repertoires in cytomegalovirus infection (dated by TCRdb to between 2018 and 2021). Sequencing was carried out with an Illumina HiSeq 1500. Using fastp at Q25 and MiXCR, TCRdb reprocessed the public reads and kept productive beta chains. Each entry merges the rows of one CDR3 protein and shows their most common DNA and genes. The sample contains about 890,000 distinct CDR3 sequences, about 33% of them found a single time. The top ten clonotypes cover 13% of the sample. The treatment or condition label on this specimen signifies: in vitro stimulation with specific CMV peptide epitopes to enrich CMV-specific T cells. Antigens for these TCRs are unknown. This material consisted of cultured CD8+ T cells from PBMCs, taken from culture after CMV antigen stimulation. These receptors all come from a human donor in good health (CMV status not recorded). Some clones in this sample may be carry-over from other donors' samples.

This chain joins TRBV12-3 or TRBV12-4 and TRBJ1-1; 7 bases line up with TRBD1. The CDR3 loop spans 17 amino acids. The V gene end was trimmed by 8 bases and the J gene end by 0 bases; junction bases not matched to a gene: 15. CDR3 in amino acids: CASLNRWDSNLNTEAFF. The CDR3, as DNA: TGTGCCAGCCTGAATCGGTGGGACAGTAATTTGAACACTGAAGCTTTCTTT.

This clonotype has just a few counts. The genes are TRBV28 and TRBJ2-7, with D uncertain. V was clipped by 6 bases and J by 5 bases, with 17 bases between them. CDR1 MDHEN and CDR2 SYDVKM come from the germline V gene. The CDR3 consists of 14 residues. CDR3 DNA sequence: TGTGCCAGCAGCCGTATTCAGAGAGGTCACGAGCAGTACGTC. The encoded protein is CASSRIQRGHEQYV.

The V gene is TRBV6-2 or TRBV6-3, the J gene TRBJ1-2; TRBD1 matches 10 bases. The CDR3 spans 15 residues. V lost 4 bases, J lost 1 base, and 3 bases stayed unmatched. Germline CDR1 is MNHEY and CDR2 is SVGEGT. Here the CDR3 DNA reads TGTGCCAGCAGTTGGGACAGGGGAGATAACTATGGCTACACCTTC. Its protein product is CASSWDRGDNYGYTF.

This clonotype has at least ten counts. The chain is built from TRBV7-2 and TRBJ1-2; 7 bases are shared with TRBD1. CDR1 is SGHTA and CDR2 is FQGNSA in the germline V gene. The CDR3 sequence is 18 residues long. V lost 1 base and J lost 3; bases outside the gene matches: 14. The CDR3 DNA follows: TGTGCCAGCAGCTTAGATCCCTGGAAGGGGGCGCGAGACTATGGCTACACCTTC. Translated: CASSLDPWKGARDYGYTF.

This clonotype was seen a few times. The rearrangement joins TRBV6-5 to TRBJ2-3; no reliable D call. With 3 bases removed from V and 2 bases from J, the gap between germline ends came to 6 bases. Germline V gene sequence: CDR1 MNHEY, CDR2 SVGAGI. This CDR3 comprises 13 residues. The CDR3 loop is CASSYLFTDTQYF. CDR3 nucleotide sequence: TGTGCCAGCAGTTATCTGTTCACAGATACGCAGTATTTT.

The table lists this clonotype with many counts. V gene TRBV7-6 combines with J gene TRBJ1-4; 7 positions match TRBD1. CDR3 size: 15 residues. With V trimmed by 5 bases and J by 2 bases, 5 bases remained unmatched. Looked up from germline, CDR1 is SGHVS and CDR2 is FNYEAQ. The CDR3 coding sequence is TGTGCCAGCAGCACCACAGGGGCGACTAATGAAAAACTGTTTTTT. Residues: CASSTTGATNEKLFF.

This chain uses TRBV4-1 with TRBJ2-1, with D perhaps TRBD1 or TRBD2 (5 bases each). This CDR3 is built from 15 residues. Germline CDR1 reads MGHRA; CDR2 reads YSYEKL. V lost 0 bases and J lost 5, with 11 bases in between. The CDR3 sequence: CASSQDGQGDNEQFF. The CDR3 DNA reads TGCGCCAGCAGCCAAGATGGGCAGGGAGACAATGAGCAGTTCTTC.

The chain uses TRBV29-1 and TRBJ2-2; 10 nucleotides line up with TRBD1. After removal of 6 bases from V and 6 bases from J, the junction contained 7 bases not matched to a gene. Germline lookup yields CDR1 SQVTM and CDR2 ANQGSEA. The CDR3 runs 14 residues. The CDR3 sequence: CSVLGDRGPGELFF. DNA of the CDR3: TGCAGCGTCCTTGGGGACAGGGGACCCGGGGAGCTGTTTTTT.

This rearrangement joins TRBV5-5 to TRBJ2-7; 10 bases align to TRBD1. Germline CDR1 SGHKS, CDR2 YYEKEE (reference sequence). J lost 4 bases, V lost 0 bases, and 19 bases had no gene match. The CDR3 runs to 20 residues. The CDR3 bases are TGTGCCAGCAGCTTGGAAGCTCCGGGACAGGGGCCGTCAATGATATACGAGCAGTACGTC. Amino acid sequence: CASSLEAPGQGPSMIYEQYV.

The chain is built from TRBV19 and TRBJ2-2; D may be TRBD2 (5 bases). The ends were cut back, 3 bases at V and 7 bases at J, with 12 bases in the middle. The CDR3 has 14 residues. Germline assignment: CDR1 LNHDA and CDR2 SQIVND (reference sequence). The DNA of the CDR3 is TGTGCCAGTAGTATTACTCGACGGGGCGGGGAGCTGTTTTTT. Translation gives CASSITRRGGELFF.

The chain employs TRBV11-2 and TRBJ1-1; D is unresolved. V lost 5 bases and J lost 0, with 10 bases in between. Germline CDR1 is SGHAT and CDR2 is FQNNGV. The CDR3 runs to 14 residues. CDR3 coding DNA: TGTGCCAGCAGCCCCCCCAGACTGAACACTGAAGCTTTCTTT. It yields the protein CASSPPRLNTEAFF.

This clonotype occurred once. The chain is built from TRBV27 and TRBJ1-1; D might be TRBD1 (5 bases). The CDR3 is 15 amino acids. Germline assignment: CDR1 MNHEY and CDR2 SMNVEV (reference sequence). Trimming took 5 bases from V and 5 from J, leaving 18 bases between them. The CDR3 region has the DNA TGTGCCAGCAGTCCGACTAGGGGATTCTCGACTGAAGCTTTCTTT. It yields the protein CASSPTRGFSTEAFF.

This clonotype appeared a single time. The CDR3 nucleotides read TGTGCCACCAGCCCTGACAGGGGCAATCAGCCCCAGCATTTT. Protein sequence: CATSPDRGNQPQHF. The chain links TRBV15 to TRBJ1-5, with 7 bases fitting TRBD1. Germline V gene sequence: CDR1 LNHNV, CDR2 YYDKDF (reference sequence). The length of the CDR3 is 14 residues. V lost 5 bases, J lost 2 bases, and 3 bases stayed unmatched.

The chain is built from TRBV6-1 and TRBJ1-1; D is perhaps TRBD1 (5 bases). V dropped 7 bases and J dropped 3 bases, with 15 bases sitting between them. This CDR3 has 14 amino acids. Germline lookup yields CDR1 MNHNS and CDR2 SASEGT. In DNA form, the CDR3 reads TGTGCCAGCACTAGCAGGGTAGGGTACACTGAAGCTTTCTTT. This encodes CASTSRVGYTEAFF.

This clonotype was seen a handful of times. The chain recombines TRBV25-1 with TRBJ1-4; no clear D gene. CDR3 size: 13 residues. V lost 4 bases to trimming and J lost 4 bases, with 7 bases between them. Germline V lookup: CDR1 MGHDK, CDR2 SYGVNS. The CDR3 DNA is TGTGCCAGCAGTGCTTCATTTAATGAAAAACTGTTTTTT. This translates into CASSASFNEKLFF. The full variable domain, with the rest looked up from reference TRBV25-1 and TRBJ1-4, is EADIYQTPRYLVIGTGKKITLECSQTMGHDKMYWYQQDPGMELHLIHYSYGVNSTEKGDLSSESTVSRIRTEHFPLTLESARPSHTSQYLCASSASFNEKLFFGSGTQLSVL.